These 17 T cell receptor beta chains share one sample of origin, sequenced in a study of T cell clones after liver transplantation. The table came from immunoSEQ multiplex PCR; TCRdb's copy has only in-frame clones and leaves some out. There are some 80,000 clones in the sample; about 84% occur only once, and approximately 0.47% lies in the top ten. The specimen comprised CD4+ T cells from blood, sampled 45 to 47 months after liver transplant. All receptors derive from a human patient who received a liver transplant. Some T cells may be the graft donor's.

The rearrangement joins TRBV7-2 to TRBJ1-1; D remains unclear. CDR1 is SGHTA, CDR2 FQGNSA, per germline. The CDR3 covers 14 residues. Trimming removed 5 bases at V and 0 bases at J, with 10 bases between. The CDR3 sequence is CASSVGPLNTEAFF. The DNA of the CDR3 is TGTGCCAGCAGCGTCGGGCCACTGAACACTGAAGCTTTCTTT.

This rearrangement joins TRBV28 to TRBJ1-5; D is perhaps TRBD1 (5 bases). CDR1 and CDR2 from the germline V gene are MDHEN and SYDVKM. This CDR3 is built from 16 residues. Between the trimmed V and J ends, which lost 8 bases and 6 bases, there was a span of 23 bases. The CDR3 nucleotides are TGTGCCAGCGTCCCCGGGACCGATGGGAGAGGTCAGCCCCAGCATTTT. It codes for CASVPGTDGRGQPQHF.

This chain links TRBV6-6 with TRBJ1-3; weak D call: TRBD1 (5 bases). With 2 bases removed from V and 0 bases from J, the gap between germline ends came to 8 bases. Germline assignment: CDR1 MNHNY and CDR2 SVGAGI (reference sequence). The CDR3 is 15 amino acids. As DNA, the CDR3 is TGTGCCAGCAGTTACACCGACAGCTCTGGAAACACCATATATTTT. The encoded protein is CASSYTDSSGNTIYF.

This chain joins TRBV9 and TRBJ1-1; TRBD1 might be the D (5 bases). The CDR3 totals 14 residues. CDR1 and CDR2 (germline): SGDLS, YYNGEE. V was shortened by 4 bases and J by 1 base, with 11 bases between the two germline ends. The CDR3 DNA is TGTGCCAGCAGCATTGACAGCCGGAACACTGAAGCTTTCTTT. Its translation is CASSIDSRNTEAFF.

This clone was seen a handful of times. The chain has TRBV27 and TRBJ1-1; 7 bases match TRBD1. The CDR3 has 18 amino acids. With 0 bases clipped from V and 5 bases from J, the junction kept 15 bases outside the gene matches. Germline CDR1 MNHEY, CDR2 SMNVEV (reference sequence). CDR3 bases: TGTGCCAGCAGTTTATCGCCCCTCAGGGGGAGGGGTATGACTGAAGCTTTCTTT. Residues: CASSLSPLRGRGMTEAFF.

The chain employs TRBV5-4 and TRBJ2-7; TRBD2 matches 7 bases. This CDR3 comprises 16 residues. Germline V gene data show CDR1 as SGHNT and CDR2 as YYREEE (reference sequence). V trimming: 0 bases; J trimming: 0 bases; junction bases outside the gene matches: 6. CDR3 protein: CASSLDAGVLSYEQYF. DNA for the CDR3: TGTGCCAGCAGCTTGGATGCGGGAGTTCTCTCCTACGAGCAGTACTTC.

V usage is TRBV28 and J usage is TRBJ1-2; perhaps TRBD1 as D (5 bases). CDR3 length: 15 amino acids. Deletions cut 6 bases from V and 1 base from J, with 15 bases between. The V gene's germline CDR1 is MDHEN and CDR2 SYDVKM. DNA for the CDR3: TGTGCCAGCAGGCCAAACAGGCTTAATAACTATGGCTACACCTTC. This gives the protein CASRPNRLNNYGYTF.

This chain connects TRBV5-1 to TRBJ2-3; 7 bases are a match to TRBD1. Germline V gene data show CDR1 as SGHRS and CDR2 as YFSETQ. This CDR3 contains 17 residues. V shed 4 bases, J shed 4 bases, and the junction held 15 bases outside the gene matches. The CDR3 DNA reads TGCGCCAGCAGCGAAGACAGGGCCTCTTTTTCATCAGATACGCAGTATTTT. This translates into CASSEDRASFSSDTQYF.

This clone was seen only once. The rearrangement uses TRBV30 and TRBJ1-5, with 7 bases lining up with TRBD1. CDR3 size: 14 residues. The V gene's germline CDR1 is GTSNPN and CDR2 SVGIG (reference sequence). V lost 8 bases and J lost 5; bases outside the gene matches: 12. CDR3: CAVQEGAGDQPQHF. The CDR3 bases are TGTGCCGTCCAGGAGGGGGCAGGGGATCAGCCCCAGCATTTT.

The chain uses TRBV7-9 and TRBJ1-2; weak D call: TRBD1 (6 bases). This CDR3 has 18 residues. V was pared by 5 bases and J by 1 base, with 23 bases between. Looked up from germline, CDR1 is SEHNR and CDR2 is FQNEAQ (reference sequence). The CDR3 spells CASSPTGADLNYNYGYTF. The CDR3 nucleotides read TGTGCCAGCAGCCCGACAGGTGCGGACTTGAACTATAACTATGGCTACACCTTC.

A word on this clone: The sample carries other DNA sequences with the same CDR3. J is TRBJ1-2 and V is TRBV29-1, with D possibly matching TRBD1 (5 bases). The V end lost 6 bases, the J end lost 8 bases, and 13 bases lay between the germline ends. The CDR3 spans 11 residues. Germline V gene lookup returns CDR1 SQVTM and CDR2 ANQGSEA. The CDR3 bases are TGCAGCGTGGGGGGACGGGGGGGCTACACCTTC. Its translation: CSVGGRGGYTF.

The chain has TRBV6-1 and TRBJ2-5, with unresolved D. Germline V CDR1 and CDR2: MNHNS, SASEGT. The germline V and J ends were trimmed by 4 bases and 4 bases, with 7 bases remaining between them. This CDR3 comprises 12 residues. This CDR3 is CASSVDGETQYF. DNA for the CDR3: TGTGCCAGCAGTGTCGACGGAGAGACCCAGTACTTC.

The gene calls are TRBV29-1 and TRBJ1-1; D is ambiguous. The V end lost 7 bases, the J end lost 0 bases, and 9 bases lay between the germline ends. Germline-derived CDR1 and CDR2 are SQVTM and ANQGSEA. This CDR3 has 12 amino acids. The CDR3 loop reads CSGGYLNTEAFF. For the CDR3, the DNA is TGCAGCGGAGGATACCTGAACACTGAAGCTTTCTTT. The entire variable domain, with the rest obtained from reference TRBV29-1 and TRBJ1-1, is as follows: SAVISQKPSRDICQRGTSLTIQCQVDSQVTMMFWYRQQPGQSLTLIATANQGSEATYESGFVIDKFPISRPNLTFSTLTVSNMSPEDSSIYLCSGGYLNTEAFFGQGTRLTVV.

The rearrangement joins TRBV6-6 to TRBJ1-5; 9 nucleotides line up with TRBD1. Germline CDR1 reads MNHNY; CDR2 reads SVGAGI (reference sequence). The CDR3 runs to 14 residues. After removal of 2 bases from V and 4 bases from J, the junction contained 0 bases not matched to a gene. The CDR3 is CASSYGTGNQPQHF. CDR3 coding DNA: TGTGCCAGCAGTTACGGGACAGGGAATCAGCCCCAGCATTTT.

This chain connects TRBV6-6 to TRBJ2-7; 9 bases are shared with TRBD2. The CDR3 runs 16 residues. Per the germline V gene, CDR1 is MNHNY and CDR2 is SVGAGI (reference sequence). The junction had 5 bases not matched to a gene; V was cut back by 2 bases and J by 0 bases. The CDR3 region is CASSYVRTSVSYEQYF. The CDR3 bases are TGTGCCAGCAGTTACGTCCGGACTAGCGTCTCCTACGAGCAGTACTTC.

The chain uses TRBV19 and TRBJ1-5; D is ambiguous. The CDR3 totals 14 residues. Germline V CDR1 and CDR2: LNHDA, SQIVND (reference sequence). With 8 bases removed from V and 4 bases from J, the gap between germline ends came to 15 bases. CDR3 nucleotides: TGTGCCAGTTCTCCCAAAGTTCGAAATCAGCCCCAGCATTTT. Translation gives CASSPKVRNQPQHF.

CDR3 in DNA: TGCAGTGCTCCCCTCCGTCGCGAGCAGTACTTC. Translation gives CSAPLRREQYF. This chain uses TRBV20-1 with TRBJ2-7; D ambiguous. The V end lost 5 bases, the J end lost 6 bases, and 11 bases lay between the germline ends. Germline-derived CDR1 and CDR2 are DFQATT and SNEGSKA (reference sequence). The CDR3 is made up of 11 amino acids.